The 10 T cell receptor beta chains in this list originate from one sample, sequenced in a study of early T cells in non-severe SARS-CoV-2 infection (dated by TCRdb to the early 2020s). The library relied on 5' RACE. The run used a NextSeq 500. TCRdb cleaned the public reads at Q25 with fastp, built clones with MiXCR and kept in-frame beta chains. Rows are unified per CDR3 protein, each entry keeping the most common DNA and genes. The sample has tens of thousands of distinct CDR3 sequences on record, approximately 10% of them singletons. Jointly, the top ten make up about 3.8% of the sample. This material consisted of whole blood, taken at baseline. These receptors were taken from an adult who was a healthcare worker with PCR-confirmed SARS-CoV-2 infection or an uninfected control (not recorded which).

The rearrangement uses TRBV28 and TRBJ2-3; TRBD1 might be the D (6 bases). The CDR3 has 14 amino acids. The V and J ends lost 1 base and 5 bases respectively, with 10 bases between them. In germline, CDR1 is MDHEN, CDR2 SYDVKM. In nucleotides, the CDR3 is TGTGCCAGCAGTTTATACAGGGTCGGAGATACGCAGTATTTT. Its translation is CASSLYRVGDTQYF.

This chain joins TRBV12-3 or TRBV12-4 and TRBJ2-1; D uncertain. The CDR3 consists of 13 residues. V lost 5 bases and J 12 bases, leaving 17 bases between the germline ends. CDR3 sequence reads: CASSRTGTLRQFF. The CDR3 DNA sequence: TGTGCCAGCAGTCGGACGGGTACCCTACGGCAGTTCTTC.

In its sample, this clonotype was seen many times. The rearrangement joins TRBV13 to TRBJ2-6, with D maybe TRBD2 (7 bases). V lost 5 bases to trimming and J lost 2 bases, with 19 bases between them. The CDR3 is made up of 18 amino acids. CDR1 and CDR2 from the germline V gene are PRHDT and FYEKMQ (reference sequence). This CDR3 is CASSPSRGRSPGANVLTF. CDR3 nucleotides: TGTGCCAGCAGCCCTTCGCGGGGGCGCTCCCCTGGGGCCAACGTCCTGACTTTC.

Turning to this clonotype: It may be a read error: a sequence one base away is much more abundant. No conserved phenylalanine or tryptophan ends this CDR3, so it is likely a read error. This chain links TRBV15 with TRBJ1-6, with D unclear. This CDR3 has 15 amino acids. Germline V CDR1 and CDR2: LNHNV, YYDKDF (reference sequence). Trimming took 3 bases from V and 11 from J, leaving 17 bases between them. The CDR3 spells CATSSEDLILAPLHL. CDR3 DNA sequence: TGTGCCACCAGCAGTGAGGACCTTATATTGGCACCCCTCCACCTT.

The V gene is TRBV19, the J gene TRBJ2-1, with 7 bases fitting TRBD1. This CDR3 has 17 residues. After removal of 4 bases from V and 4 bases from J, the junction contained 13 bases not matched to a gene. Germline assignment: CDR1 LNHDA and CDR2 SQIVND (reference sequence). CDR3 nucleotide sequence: TGTGCCAGTAGTACAAGGACAGGTCAGAGGATTTACAATGAGCAGTTCTTC. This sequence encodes CASSTRTGQRIYNEQFF.

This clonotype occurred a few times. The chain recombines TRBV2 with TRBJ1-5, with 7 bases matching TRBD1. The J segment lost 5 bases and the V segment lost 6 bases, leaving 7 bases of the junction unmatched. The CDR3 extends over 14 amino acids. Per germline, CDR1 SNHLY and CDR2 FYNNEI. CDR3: CASRGRGVDQPQHF. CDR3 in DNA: TGTGCCAGCAGAGGCAGGGGGGTAGATCAGCCCCAGCATTTT.

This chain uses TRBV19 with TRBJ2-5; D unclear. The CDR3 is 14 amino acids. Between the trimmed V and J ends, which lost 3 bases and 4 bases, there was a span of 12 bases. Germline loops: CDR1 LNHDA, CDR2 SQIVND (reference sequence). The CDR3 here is CASSIGMGRETQYF. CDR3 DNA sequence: TGTGCCAGTAGTATTGGAATGGGTCGAGAGACCCAGTACTTC.

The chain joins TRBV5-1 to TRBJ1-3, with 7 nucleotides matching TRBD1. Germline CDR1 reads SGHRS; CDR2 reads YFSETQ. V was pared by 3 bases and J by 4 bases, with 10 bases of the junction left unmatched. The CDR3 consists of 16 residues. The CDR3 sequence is CASSSRGTATGNTIYF. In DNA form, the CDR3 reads TGCGCCAGCAGCTCTCGAGGGACAGCGACAGGAAACACCATATATTTT.

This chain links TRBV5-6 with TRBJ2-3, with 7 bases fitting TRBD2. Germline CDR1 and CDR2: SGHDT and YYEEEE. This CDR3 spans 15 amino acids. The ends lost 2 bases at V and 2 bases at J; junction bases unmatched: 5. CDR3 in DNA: TGTGCCAGCAGCTTTGCGGGAGCCGCCACAGATACGCAGTATTTT. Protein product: CASSFAGAATDTQYF.

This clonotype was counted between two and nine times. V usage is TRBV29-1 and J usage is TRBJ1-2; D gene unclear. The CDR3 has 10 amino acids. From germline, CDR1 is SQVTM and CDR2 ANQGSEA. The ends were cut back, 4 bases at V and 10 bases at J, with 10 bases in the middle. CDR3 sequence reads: CSVGAVDYTF. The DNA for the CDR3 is TGCAGCGTTGGGGCAGTGGACTACACCTTC.